This TCR beta chain was captured by sequencing in a study of shared clonotypes between healthy human individuals (dated by TCRdb to about 2020). With regard to the full study: A couple of women and a few men aged 18 to 49 years were included in the cohort. Per donor, three plates each were used for CD4 naive and CD4 memory, two for CD8 naive, and one for CD8 memory. The study deeply sequenced blood TCR repertoires of roughly five healthy adults to estimate repertoire size and the extent of clonotype sharing between individuals. To increase sequencing depth and limit assay-specific biases, TCR repertoire library preparation and sequencing were carried out by different laboratories using diverse techniques. Leukapheresis yielded between about 0.9 and 9.5 billion PBMCs per donor. What the research found in general, with its limitations: Across four donors, 5% to 6% of naive CD4, 3% to 3.5% of naive CD8, 2.3% of memory CD4, and 0.4% of memory CD8 clonotypes were shared. Sampling was limited to blood, and TCR repertoires in tissue likely differ from TCR repertoires in blood. Because the study included only a small number of donors, the genetic and exposure-history diversity represented was limited. Pairwise subsampling led to the expectation that sequencing depth would affect the degree of clonotype sharing among donors. Even with the large sequencing depth, rarefaction of the sorted-subset datasets indicated that sequencing was incomplete. Compared with non-shared clonotypes, the clonotypes found in all four sorted-subset donors had higher generation probabilities. Larger estimated clonotype richness was generally found for naive subsets than for memory subsets.

For this clone: Its specific antigen is unknown. Base qualities are not at hand, and no much larger clone is one base apart.

TCR CDR3 regions were amplified from genomic DNA by multiplex PCR using the deep immunoSEQ assay. Genomic DNA extracted from each cell subset was distributed evenly over all wells of several immunoSEQ 96-well plates, and each plate served as one replicate. For sorted subsets, roughly 200 ng of genomic DNA, equivalent to 25,000 to 30,000 T cell genomes, went into each replicate PCR. The purified libraries were quantified using a Qubit 3.0 fluorometer, sized with a Bioanalyzer 2100, and then quantified again using the KAPA Library Quantification kit. Every immunoSEQ 96-well plate was sequenced on a dedicated single-read 150-cycle Illumina NextSeq 550 flow cell. The paper's processing steps were these. The immunoSEQ output contained only junctional sequences without quality scores, so filtering could not match that applied to full-length reads. Sequences were annotated with PyIR, a Python wrapper for IgBLAST v1.9, and V/J genes and CDR3 were assigned using IMGT germline references. Reads were removed for weak V/J assignments (E-value above 1e-6), missing CDR3, stop codons, out-of-frame junctions, or ambiguous translated residues. V3J clonotypes were defined as sequences sharing an identical inferred V gene, J gene, and CDR3 amino acid sequence. Percentage overlap between repertoires was calculated by dividing the number of shared unique clonotypes by the size of the smaller repertoire. RTK rarefaction, the Chao1 estimator, and Recon v2.1 estimates of unobserved clonotypes were used to assess repertoire richness. For all TCRbeta clonotypes obtained by the gDNA method from several donors, generation probabilities were computed with OLGA. TCRdb limited this immuneACCESS table to in-frame rearrangements with V and J called. A share of clones is missing; checked studies link under half to unresolved V genes, and the rest is unexplained. That table supplies the V and J calls and clone size; D and trimming were determined from the DNA. The sample table contains roughly 2,500,000 clones; only one count was recorded for approximately 93% of them. The ten largest clones add up to more than 0.35% of the sample.

The donors were healthy, HIV-negative adults who had no recently reported acute infections or vaccinations. All donors were Caucasian adults living in Nashville, Tennessee, USA. Magnetic negative selection was used to enrich CD4+ T cells, after which naive cells were positively selected on CD45RA and the negative fraction became the memory subset. Blood was obtained by leukapheresis, after which PBMCs were separated by Ficoll-Histopaque density gradient centrifugation and cryopreserved in liquid nitrogen vapor phase. Analytical flow cytometry was used to check the purity and quantity of each magnetically sorted T cell population. Genomic DNA was isolated from each sorted fraction and quantified by UV absorbance on a Nanodrop 2000c. The clonotype comes from a man younger than 30 in good health. Some clones in this sample may be carry-over from other donors' samples. Sequencing used naive CD4+ T cells from PBMCs. The sample's cell subset or site label, in plain terms: CD45RA+ positively selected.

The CDR3 region: CASSAGTQETQYF. Read as DNA, the sequence is TGTGCCAGCAGCGCCGGCACTCAAGAGACCCAGTACTTC. The chain joins TRBV7-7 to TRBJ2-5; the D segment cannot be called with confidence. Trimming takes 5 bases from V and 2 bases from J, and the germline ends sit 9 bases apart. The CDR3 sequence holds 13 residues, the cysteine and phenylalanine included. The retained sequence is limited to the CDR3, 39 bases, with the frame set at the first base. CDR1 is given as SSHAT and CDR2 as FNYEAQ, both from the germline V gene (reference sequence).